This T cell receptor beta chain emerged from a study of T cells expressing NK-cell markers. In regard to this clonotype: As yet, its antigen is unknown.

TCRdb reanalyzed the 5' RACE reads, giving one entry per CDR3 protein sequence and no DNA. This table lists approximately 460,000 distinct CDR3 sequences. General study results and limits: These clonotypes, the leaders elsewhere, also led the CD3+CD56-NKG2C+ fraction in several donors.

This clonotype was sampled from a woman between 18 and 70 years old in good health. The source material was blood T cells: a sorted CD56 or NKG2C T cell subset, CD4+ or CD8+ T cells, or bulk PBMC T cells (not recorded which).

The CDR3 loop reads CSARQGGDTEAFF. V is TRBV20-1 and J is TRBJ1-1; as DNA is missing, the TRBD1 call by TCRdb cannot be tested. The germline V gene has CDR1 DFQATT and CDR2 SNEGSKA (reference sequence). This CDR3 contains 13 residues.